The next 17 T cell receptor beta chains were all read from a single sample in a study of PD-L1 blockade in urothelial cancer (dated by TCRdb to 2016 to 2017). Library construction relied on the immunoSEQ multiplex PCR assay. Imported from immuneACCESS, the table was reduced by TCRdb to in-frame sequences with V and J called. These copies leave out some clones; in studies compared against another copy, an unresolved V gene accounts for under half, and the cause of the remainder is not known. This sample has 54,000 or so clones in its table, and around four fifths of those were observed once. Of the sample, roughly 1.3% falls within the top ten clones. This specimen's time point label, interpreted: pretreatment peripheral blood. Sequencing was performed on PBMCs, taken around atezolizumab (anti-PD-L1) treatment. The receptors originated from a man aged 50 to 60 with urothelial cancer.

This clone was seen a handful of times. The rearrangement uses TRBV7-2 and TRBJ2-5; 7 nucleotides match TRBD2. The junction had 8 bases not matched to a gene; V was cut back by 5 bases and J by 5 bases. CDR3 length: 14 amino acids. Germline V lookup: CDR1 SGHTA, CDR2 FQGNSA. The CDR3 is CASSLGLGAETQYF. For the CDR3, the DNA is TGTGCCAGCAGCCTAGGACTAGGGGCTGAGACCCAGTACTTC.

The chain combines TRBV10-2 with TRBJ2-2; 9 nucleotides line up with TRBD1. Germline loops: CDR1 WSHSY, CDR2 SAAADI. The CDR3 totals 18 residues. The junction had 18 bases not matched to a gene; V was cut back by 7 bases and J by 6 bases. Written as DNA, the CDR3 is TGCGCCAGCAATCCGGGACAGGGTCTCGTTGGTGATGCCGGGGAGCTGTTTTTT. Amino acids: CASNPGQGLVGDAGELFF.

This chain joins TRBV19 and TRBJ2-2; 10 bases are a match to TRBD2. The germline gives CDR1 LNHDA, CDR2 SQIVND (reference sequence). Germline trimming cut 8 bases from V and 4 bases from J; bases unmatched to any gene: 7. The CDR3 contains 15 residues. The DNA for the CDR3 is TGTGCCAGTCGTCGGCTAGCGGGAGTCACCGGGGAGCTGTTTTTT. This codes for CASRRLAGVTGELFF.

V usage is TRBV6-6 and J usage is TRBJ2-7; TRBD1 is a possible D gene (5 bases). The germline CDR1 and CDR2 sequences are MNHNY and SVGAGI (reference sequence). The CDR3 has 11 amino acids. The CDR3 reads CATDSSYEQYF. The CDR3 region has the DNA TGTGCGACTGACAGTTCCTACGAGCAGTACTTC.

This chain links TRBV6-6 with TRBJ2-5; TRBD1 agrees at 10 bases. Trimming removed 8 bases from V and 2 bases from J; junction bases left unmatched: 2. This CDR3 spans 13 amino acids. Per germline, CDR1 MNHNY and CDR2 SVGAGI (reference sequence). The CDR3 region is CASGGQGQETQYF. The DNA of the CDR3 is TGTGCCAGCGGGGGACAGGGGCAAGAGACCCAGTACTTC.

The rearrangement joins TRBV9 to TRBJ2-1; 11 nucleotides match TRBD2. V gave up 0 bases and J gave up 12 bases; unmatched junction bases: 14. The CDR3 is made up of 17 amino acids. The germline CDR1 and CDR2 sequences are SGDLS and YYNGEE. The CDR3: CASSVDLTSGALGGQFF. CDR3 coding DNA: TGTGCCAGCAGCGTAGATTTGACTAGCGGGGCCTTGGGGGGGCAGTTCTTC.

This CDR3 is CASSPLSNKGQLNEQFF. The CDR3 nucleotides are TGTGCCAGTAGTCCCCTAAGTAATAAGGGACAGCTAAATGAGCAGTTCTTC. The chain uses TRBV19 and TRBJ2-1; 7 nucleotides line up with TRBD1. The V segment lost 5 bases and the J segment 7 bases; nucleotides outside the gene matches: 17. The germline V gene has CDR1 LNHDA and CDR2 SQIVND (reference sequence). CDR3 length: 17 residues.

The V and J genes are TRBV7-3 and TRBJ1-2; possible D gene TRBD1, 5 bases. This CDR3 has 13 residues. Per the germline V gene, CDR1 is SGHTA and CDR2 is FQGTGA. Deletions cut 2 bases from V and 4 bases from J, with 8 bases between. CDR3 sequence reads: CASSLPGGYGYTF. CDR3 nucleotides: TGTGCCAGCAGCTTACCGGGGGGCTATGGCTACACCTTC.

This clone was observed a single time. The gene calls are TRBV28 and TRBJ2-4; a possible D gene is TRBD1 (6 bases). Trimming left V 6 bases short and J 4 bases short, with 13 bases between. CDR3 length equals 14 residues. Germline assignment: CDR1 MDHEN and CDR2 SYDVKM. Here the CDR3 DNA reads TGTGCCAGCAGGGAACGGACAGAGAAAAACATTCAGTACTTC. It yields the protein CASRERTEKNIQYF.

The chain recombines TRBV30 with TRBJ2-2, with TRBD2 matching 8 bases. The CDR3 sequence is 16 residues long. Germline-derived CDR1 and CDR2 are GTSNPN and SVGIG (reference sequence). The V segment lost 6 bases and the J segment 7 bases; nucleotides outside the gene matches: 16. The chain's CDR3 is CACHNERAGDHGELFF. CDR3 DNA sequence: TGTGCCTGCCATAACGAGCGAGCGGGGGATCACGGGGAGCTGTTTTTT.

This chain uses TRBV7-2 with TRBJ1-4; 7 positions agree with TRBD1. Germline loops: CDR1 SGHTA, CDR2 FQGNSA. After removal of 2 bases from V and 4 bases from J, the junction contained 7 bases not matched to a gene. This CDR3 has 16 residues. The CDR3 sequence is CASSLLGRGLNEKLFF. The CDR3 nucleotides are TGTGCCAGCAGCTTACTCGGAAGGGGGCTTAATGAAAAACTGTTTTTT. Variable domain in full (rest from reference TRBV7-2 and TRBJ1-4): GAGVSQSPSNKVTEKGKDVELRCDPISGHTALYWYRQSLGQGLEFLIYFQGNSAPDKSGLPSDRFSAERTGGSVSTLTIQRTQQEDSAVYLCASSLLGRGLNEKLFFGSGTQLSVL.

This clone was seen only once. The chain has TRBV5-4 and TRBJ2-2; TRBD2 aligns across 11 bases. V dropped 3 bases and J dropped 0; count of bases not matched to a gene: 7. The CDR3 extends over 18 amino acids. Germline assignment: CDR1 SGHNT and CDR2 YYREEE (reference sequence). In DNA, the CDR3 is TGTGCCAGCAGCTCGGCGGGACTAGCGGTGACGAACACCGGGGAGCTGTTTTTT. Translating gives CASSSAGLAVTNTGELFF.

Written as DNA, the CDR3 is TGTGCCAGCAGCTCACAATCGGGACTAGCGGGAGCCTACGAGCAGTACTTC. This encodes CASSSQSGLAGAYEQYF. The chain employs TRBV7-2 and TRBJ2-7; 14 positions match TRBD2. Germline CDR1 reads SGHTA; CDR2 reads FQGNSA. The CDR3 consists of 17 residues. Losses at the gene ends were 4 bases for V and 2 bases for J; bases not matched to a gene: 7.

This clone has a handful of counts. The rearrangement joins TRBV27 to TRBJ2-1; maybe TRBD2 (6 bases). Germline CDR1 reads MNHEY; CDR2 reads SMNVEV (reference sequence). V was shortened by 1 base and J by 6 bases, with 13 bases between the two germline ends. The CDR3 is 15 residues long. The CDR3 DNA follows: TGTGCCAGCAGTTTATGGGAGGCGGGCCGCAATGAGCAGTTCTTC. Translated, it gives CASSLWEAGRNEQFF.

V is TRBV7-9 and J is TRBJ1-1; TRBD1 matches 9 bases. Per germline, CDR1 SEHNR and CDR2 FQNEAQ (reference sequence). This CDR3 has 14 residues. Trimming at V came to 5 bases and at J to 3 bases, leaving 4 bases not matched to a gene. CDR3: CASSPDRGYTEAFF. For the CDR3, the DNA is TGTGCCAGCAGCCCCGACAGGGGGTACACTGAAGCTTTCTTT.

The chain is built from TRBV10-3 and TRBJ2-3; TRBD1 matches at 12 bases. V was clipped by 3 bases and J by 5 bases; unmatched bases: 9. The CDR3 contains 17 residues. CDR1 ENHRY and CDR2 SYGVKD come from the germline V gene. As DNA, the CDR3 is TGTGCCATCAGTGAAGGGAGAGGGACAGGGGGCAGAGATACGCAGTATTTT. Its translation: CAISEGRGTGGRDTQYF.

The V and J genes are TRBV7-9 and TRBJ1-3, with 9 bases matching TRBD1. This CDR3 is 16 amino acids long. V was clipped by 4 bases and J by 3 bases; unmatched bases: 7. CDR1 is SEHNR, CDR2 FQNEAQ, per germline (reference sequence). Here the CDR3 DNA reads TGTGCCAGCAGCTCCACAGGGGGCGAGGATGGAAACACCATATATTTT. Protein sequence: CASSSTGGEDGNTIYF.